This T cell receptor (beta chain) is from a study of blood T cell repertoires in COVID-19. For the study at large: Material from acute and convalescent COVID-19 was sourced from the United States, Italy and Spain. PBMCs, B-cell-depleted T cells, or T cells provided the cDNA or gDNA that made up the material.

Note on this clone: This sample also contains other DNA sequences that code for the same CDR3.

The CDR3 covers 12 residues. V was clipped by 2 bases and J by 4 bases, with 3 bases between them. In the original workflow: Cell counts per sample came from amplifying reference gene primers. The assay was immunoSEQ multiplex PCR, and TCRdb's table has in-frame clones only and misses some. V and J calls and clone size come straight from that table; D and trimming were deduced from the DNA. The sample carries 50,000 to 55,000 clones, roughly 87% recorded once. Material for sequencing was peripheral blood. The sequence was collected from a human donor with active COVID-19. The donor label of this sample is uncertain. The rearrangement uses TRBV12-3 or TRBV12-4 and TRBJ2-1, with unresolved D. The chain's CDR3 is CASSLQYNEQFF. The DNA of the CDR3 is TGTGCCAGCAGTTTACAGTACAATGAGCAGTTCTTC.